This TCR beta chain was identified during a study of vaccination and CD4 T cells after COVID-19. The CDR3 is 13 residues long. Trimming cost V 2 bases and J 2 bases, with 9 bases left between them. From germline, CDR1 is DFQATT and CDR2 SNEGSKA (reference sequence). This clonotype was found a few times. No antigen is known for it. Scientists ran DNA taken from cultured CD4+ T cells through the Oncomine TCR Beta short-read assay for sequencing. TCRdb independently ran MiXCR on the PCR reads; one entry per CDR3 protein. The data hold 20,000 to 30,000 distinct CDR3 sequences, with over 30% observed a single time. Specified time point: late sampling 161 to 241 days after vaccination in a few convalescent patients. Treatment denoted: approximately nine-day PBMC culture with coronavirus spike peptide pools or control peptides (ViraFEST assay).

V usage is TRBV20-1 and J usage is TRBJ2-5; D call uncertain. The clonotype originates from a human donor who had recovered from COVID-19. The sequences come from CD4+ T cells from blood, cultured in vitro, collected about 7 months after SARS-CoV-2 vaccination. The CDR3: CSARLQIQETQYF. As DNA, the CDR3 is TGCAGTGCTAGACTGCAGATACAAGAGACCCAGTACTTC.